This entry concerns a single TCR beta chain. Its specific antigen is unknown. Base qualities were left out, and no much larger clone turns up one base away. The data belong to a study of shared clonotypes between healthy human individuals (dated by TCRdb to 2020 to 2021). Context from the whole study: The cohort included three men and two women between 18 and 49 years of age. For each donor, three plates each were used for CD4 naive and CD4 memory, two plates were used for CD8 naive, and one plate was used for CD8 memory. To estimate repertoire size and how much clonotype sharing occurs between individuals, the study deeply sequenced the blood TCR repertoires of five healthy adults. To increase sequencing depth and limit assay-specific biases, TCR repertoire library preparation and sequencing were carried out by different laboratories using diverse techniques. Leukapheresis yielded between about 0.85 and 9.5 billion PBMCs per donor.

Using the deep immunoSEQ assay, multiplex PCR amplified TCR CDR3 regions from genomic DNA. Extracted genomic DNA from each cell subset was spread evenly across all wells of several immunoSEQ 96-well plates, with each plate serving as a replicate. For sorted subsets, each replicate PCR was loaded with 200 to 250 ng genomic DNA, equivalent to 30,000 or so T cell genomes. The purified libraries were quantified using a Qubit 3.0 fluorometer, sized with a Bioanalyzer 2100, and then quantified again using the KAPA Library Quantification kit. Every immunoSEQ 96-well plate was sequenced on a dedicated single-read 150-cycle Illumina NextSeq 550 flow cell. Concerning the study's data processing: Because the immunoSEQ output included only junctional sequences and no quality scores, the filtering could not be the same as the filtering used for full-length reads. To assign V/J genes and CDR3, sequences were annotated against IMGT germline references using PyIR, a Python wrapper for IgBLAST v1.9. Reads were removed for weak V/J assignments (E-value above 1e-6), missing CDR3, stop codons, out-of-frame junctions, or ambiguous translated residues. A V3J clonotype was defined by an identical inferred V gene, J gene, and CDR3 amino acid sequence. The percentage overlap between two repertoires was calculated by dividing the number of shared unique clonotypes by the size of the smaller repertoire. Three approaches were used to assess repertoire richness: RTK rarefaction, the Chao1 estimator, and Recon v2.1 estimates of unobserved clonotypes. OLGA was used to compute generation probabilities for all TCRbeta clonotypes that the gDNA method yielded from a handful of donors. TCRdb obtained this table from immuneACCESS and retained in-frame rearrangements with V and J assigned. These tables miss some clones; where compared with another copy, unresolved V genes account for less than half of the shortfall, and the remainder is unexplained. V and J calls and clone size are as listed in that table; D and trimming were resolved from the DNA. This sample holds roughly 2 million clones; roughly 94% were observed only once. More than 0.1% of the sample lies in the top ten.

The investigation overall reported the following: Larger estimated clonotype richness was generally found for naive subsets than for memory subsets. Sampling was limited to blood, and TCR repertoires in tissue likely differ from TCR repertoires in blood. Incomplete sequencing was indicated by rarefaction of sorted-subset datasets, despite the large sequencing depth. Higher generation probabilities were observed for clonotypes shared by all four sorted-subset donors than for non-shared clonotypes. Pairwise subsampling led to the expectation that sequencing depth would affect the degree of clonotype sharing among donors. The genetic and exposure-history diversity represented was limited by the small number of donors. When a few donors were compared, the shared fraction of clonotypes was about 5% for naive CD4, roughly 3.3% for naive CD8, 2.3% for memory CD4, and 0.3% to 0.5% for memory CD8.

Donors were healthy HIV-negative adults with no recently reported acute infections or vaccinations. Only Caucasian adults living in Nashville, Tennessee, USA were represented among the donors. CD4+ T cells were enriched through magnetic negative selection, after which naive cells were positively selected on CD45RA and the remaining negative fraction served as the memory subset. Blood was collected by leukapheresis, and PBMCs were isolated by Ficoll-Histopaque density gradient centrifugation and then cryopreserved in liquid nitrogen vapor phase. Analytical flow cytometry was used to check the purity and quantity of each magnetically sorted T cell population. Each sorted fraction had its genomic DNA isolated and then quantified by UV absorbance on a Nanodrop 2000c. The germline V gene (reference sequence) provides CDR1 MNHEY and CDR2 SMNVEV. The CDR3 spans 16 residues, from the cysteine through the phenylalanine. This entry keeps only the CDR3 DNA: 48 bases, framed from base 1. At the junction V is shortened by 5 bases and J by 3 bases, with 19 bases in between.

Sequencing was performed on naive CD4+ T cells sorted from blood. The meaning of the sample's cell subset or site label: CD45RA+ positively selected. This receptor was obtained from a man between 18 and 29 years old in good health. The rearranged segments are TRBV27 and TRBJ1-2; no D gene can be assigned with confidence. The CDR3 has the sequence CASSPLRAQNHYGYTF. The sequenced DNA is TGTGCCAGCAGTCCGCTCCGGGCCCAAAATCACTATGGCTACACCTTC.